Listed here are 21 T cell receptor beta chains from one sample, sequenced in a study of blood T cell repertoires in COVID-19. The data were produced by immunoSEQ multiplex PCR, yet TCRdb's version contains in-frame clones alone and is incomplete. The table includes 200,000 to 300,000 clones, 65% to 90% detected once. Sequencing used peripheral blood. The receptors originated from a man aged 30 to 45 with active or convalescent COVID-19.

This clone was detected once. The CDR3 protein is CASSSPSYNSPLHF. The CDR3, as DNA: TGTGCCAGCAGCTCCCCATCCTATAATTCACCCCTCCACTTT. The gene calls are TRBV9 and TRBJ1-6; D is ambiguous. Germline CDR1 is SGDLS and CDR2 is YYNGEE. This CDR3 spans 14 amino acids. V lost 4 bases and J lost 1, with 6 bases in between.

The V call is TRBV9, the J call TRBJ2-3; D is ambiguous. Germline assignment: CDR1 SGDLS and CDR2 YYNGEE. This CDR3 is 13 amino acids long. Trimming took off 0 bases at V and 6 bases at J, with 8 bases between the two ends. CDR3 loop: CASSVDLGDTQYF. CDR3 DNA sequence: TGTGCCAGCAGCGTAGATCTCGGGGATACGCAGTATTTT.

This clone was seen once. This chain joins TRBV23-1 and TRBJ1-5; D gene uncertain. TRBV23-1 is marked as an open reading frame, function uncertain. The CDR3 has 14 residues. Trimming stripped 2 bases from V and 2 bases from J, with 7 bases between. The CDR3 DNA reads TGCGCCAGCAGTCAAGTACTTCGCAATCAGCCCCAGCATTTT. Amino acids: CASSQVLRNQPQHF.

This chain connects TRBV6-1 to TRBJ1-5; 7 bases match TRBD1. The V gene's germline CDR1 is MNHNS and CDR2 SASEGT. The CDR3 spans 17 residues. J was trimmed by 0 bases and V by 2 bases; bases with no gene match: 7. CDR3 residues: CASSETPDRYSNQPQHF. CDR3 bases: TGTGCCAGCAGTGAAACCCCGGACAGGTATAGCAATCAGCCCCAGCATTTT.

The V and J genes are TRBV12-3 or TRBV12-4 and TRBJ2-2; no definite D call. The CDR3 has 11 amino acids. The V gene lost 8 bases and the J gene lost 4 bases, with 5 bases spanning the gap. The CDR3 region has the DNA TGTGCCAGCCTGTCCACCGGGGAGCTGTTTTTT. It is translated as CASLSTGELFF.

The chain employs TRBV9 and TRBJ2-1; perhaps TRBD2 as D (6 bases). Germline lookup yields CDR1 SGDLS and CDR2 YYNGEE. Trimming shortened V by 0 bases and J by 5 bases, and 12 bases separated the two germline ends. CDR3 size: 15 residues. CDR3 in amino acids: CASSVGLASHNEQFF. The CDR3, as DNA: TGTGCCAGCAGCGTAGGGCTAGCGTCCCACAATGAGCAGTTCTTC.

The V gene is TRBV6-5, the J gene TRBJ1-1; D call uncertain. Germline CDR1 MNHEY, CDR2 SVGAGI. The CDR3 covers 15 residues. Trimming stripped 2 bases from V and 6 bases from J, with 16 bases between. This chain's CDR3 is CASSYPNGVTSEAFF. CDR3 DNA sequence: TGTGCCAGCAGTTACCCTAACGGGGTTACGTCTGAAGCTTTCTTT.

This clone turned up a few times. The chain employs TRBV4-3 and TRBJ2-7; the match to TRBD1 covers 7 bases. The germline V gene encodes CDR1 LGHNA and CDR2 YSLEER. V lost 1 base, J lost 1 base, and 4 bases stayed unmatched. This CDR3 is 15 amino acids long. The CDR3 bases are TGCGCCAGCAGCCAAGCAGGGGGACGTTCCTACGAGCAGTACTTC. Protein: CASSQAGGRSYEQYF.

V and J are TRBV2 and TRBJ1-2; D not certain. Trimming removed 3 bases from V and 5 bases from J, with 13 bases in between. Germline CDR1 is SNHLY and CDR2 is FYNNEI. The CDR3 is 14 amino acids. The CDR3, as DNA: TGTGCCAGCAGTGACAGTGACAATGGGTATGGCTACACCTTC. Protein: CASSDSDNGYGYTF.

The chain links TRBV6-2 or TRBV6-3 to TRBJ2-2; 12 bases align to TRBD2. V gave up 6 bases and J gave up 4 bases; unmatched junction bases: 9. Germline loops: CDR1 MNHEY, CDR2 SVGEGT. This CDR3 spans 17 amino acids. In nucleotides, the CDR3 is TGTGCCAGCAGCCCCTCCCCTAGCGGGGGGGCCACCGGGGAGCTGTTTTTT. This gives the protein CASSPSPSGGATGELFF.

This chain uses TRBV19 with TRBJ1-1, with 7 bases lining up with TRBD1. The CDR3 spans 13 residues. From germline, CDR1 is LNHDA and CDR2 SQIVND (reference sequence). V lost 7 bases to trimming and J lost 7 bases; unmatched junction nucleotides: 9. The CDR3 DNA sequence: TGTGCCAGTACCTCAGGGGGACACATTGAAGCTTTCTTT. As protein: CASTSGGHIEAFF.

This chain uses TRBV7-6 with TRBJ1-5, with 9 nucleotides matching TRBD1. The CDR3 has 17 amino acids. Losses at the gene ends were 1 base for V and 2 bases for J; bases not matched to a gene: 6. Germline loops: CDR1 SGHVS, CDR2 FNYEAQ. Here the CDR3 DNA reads TGTGCCAGCAGCTTAGACGCGGGACAGGGTGGCAATCAGCCCCAGCATTTT. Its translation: CASSLDAGQGGNQPQHF.

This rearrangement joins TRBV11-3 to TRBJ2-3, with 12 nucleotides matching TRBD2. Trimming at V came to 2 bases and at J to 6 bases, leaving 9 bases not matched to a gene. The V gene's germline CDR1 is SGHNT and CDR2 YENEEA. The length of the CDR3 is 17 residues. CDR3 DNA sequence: TGTGCCAGCAGCTTATCCTGGACTAGCGGGGAGGGCGATACGCAGTATTTT. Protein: CASSLSWTSGEGDTQYF.

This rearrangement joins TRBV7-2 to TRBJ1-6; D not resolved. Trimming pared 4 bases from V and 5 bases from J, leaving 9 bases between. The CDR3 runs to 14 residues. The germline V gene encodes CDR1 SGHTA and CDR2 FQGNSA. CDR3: CASSSSSDNSPLHF. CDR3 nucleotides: TGTGCCAGCAGCTCTTCCAGTGATAATTCACCCCTCCACTTT.

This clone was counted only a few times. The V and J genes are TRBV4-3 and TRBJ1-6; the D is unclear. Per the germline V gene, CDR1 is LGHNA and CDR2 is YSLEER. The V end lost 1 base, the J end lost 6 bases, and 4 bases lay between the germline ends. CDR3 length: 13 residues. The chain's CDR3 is CASSQAVNSPLHF. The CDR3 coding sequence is TGCGCCAGCAGCCAAGCTGTTAATTCACCCCTCCACTTT.

The CDR3 coding sequence is TGTGCCAGCAGCGAGGGACAGGGGGAGAACGCGGGTGGGGCTTTCTTT. Residues: CASSEGQGENAGGAFF. The chain uses TRBV13 and TRBJ1-1; TRBD1 matches 11 bases. Germline loops: CDR1 PRHDT, CDR2 FYEKMQ (reference sequence). V trimming: 5 bases; J trimming: 11 bases; junction bases outside the gene matches: 16. The CDR3 extends over 16 amino acids.

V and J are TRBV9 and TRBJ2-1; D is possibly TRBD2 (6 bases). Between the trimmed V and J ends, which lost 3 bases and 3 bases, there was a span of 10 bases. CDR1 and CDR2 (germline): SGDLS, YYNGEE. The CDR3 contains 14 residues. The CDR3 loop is CASSGGVGYNEQFF. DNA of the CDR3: TGTGCCAGCAGCGGGGGGGTCGGCTACAATGAGCAGTTCTTC.

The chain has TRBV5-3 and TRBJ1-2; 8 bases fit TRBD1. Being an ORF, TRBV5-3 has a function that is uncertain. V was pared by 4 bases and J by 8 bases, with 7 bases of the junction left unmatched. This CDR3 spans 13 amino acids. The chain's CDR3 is CARSPGQGGGYTF. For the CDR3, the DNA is TGTGCCAGAAGCCCAGGACAGGGAGGAGGCTACACCTTC.

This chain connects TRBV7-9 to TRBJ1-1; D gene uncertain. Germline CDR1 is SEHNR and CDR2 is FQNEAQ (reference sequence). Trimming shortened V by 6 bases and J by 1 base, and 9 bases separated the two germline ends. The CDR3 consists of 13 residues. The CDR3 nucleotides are TGTGCCAGCAGTTACGGAGGGAACACTGAAGCTTTCTTT. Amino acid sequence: CASSYGGNTEAFF.

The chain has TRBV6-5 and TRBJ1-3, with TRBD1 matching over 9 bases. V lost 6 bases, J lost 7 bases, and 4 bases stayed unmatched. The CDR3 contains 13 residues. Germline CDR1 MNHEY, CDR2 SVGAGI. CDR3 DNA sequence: TGTGCCAGCAGGCGGGACAGGGCGAACACCATATATTTT. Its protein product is CASRRDRANTIYF.

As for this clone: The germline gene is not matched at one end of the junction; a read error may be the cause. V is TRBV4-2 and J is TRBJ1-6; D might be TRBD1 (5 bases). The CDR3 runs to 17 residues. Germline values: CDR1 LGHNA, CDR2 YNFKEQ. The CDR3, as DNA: TGTGCCAGCAGTCAAGCGGCTTCAGGGTTAGGTAATTCACCCCTCCACTTT. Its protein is CASSQAASGLGNSPLHF.